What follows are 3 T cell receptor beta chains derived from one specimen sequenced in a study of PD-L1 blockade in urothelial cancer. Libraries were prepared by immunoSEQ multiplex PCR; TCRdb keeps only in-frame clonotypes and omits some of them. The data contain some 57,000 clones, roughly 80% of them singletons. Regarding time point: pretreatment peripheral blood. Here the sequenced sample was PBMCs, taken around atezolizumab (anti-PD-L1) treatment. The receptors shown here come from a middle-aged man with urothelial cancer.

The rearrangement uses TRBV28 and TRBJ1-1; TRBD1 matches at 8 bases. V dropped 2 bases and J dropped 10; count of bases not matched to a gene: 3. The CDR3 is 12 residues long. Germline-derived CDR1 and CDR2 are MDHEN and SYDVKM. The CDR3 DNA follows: TGTGCCAGCAGTTTACCAGGGGGCCCAGCTTTCTTT. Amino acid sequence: CASSLPGGPAFF.

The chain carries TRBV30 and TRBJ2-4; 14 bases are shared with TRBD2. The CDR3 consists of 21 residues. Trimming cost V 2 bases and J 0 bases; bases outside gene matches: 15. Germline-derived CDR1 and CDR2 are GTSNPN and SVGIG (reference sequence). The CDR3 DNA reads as TGTGCCTGGAGTCCCCCCGGAGGGGGGACTAGCGGGGGATTAGCCAAAAACATTCAGTACTTC. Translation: CAWSPPGGGTSGGLAKNIQYF.

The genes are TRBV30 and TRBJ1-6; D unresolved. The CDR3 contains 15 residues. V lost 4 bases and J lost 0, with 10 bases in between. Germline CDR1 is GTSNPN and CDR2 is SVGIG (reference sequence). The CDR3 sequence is CAWIERGSYNSPLHF. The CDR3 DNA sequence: TGTGCCTGGATCGAAAGAGGCTCCTATAATTCACCCCTCCACTTT.